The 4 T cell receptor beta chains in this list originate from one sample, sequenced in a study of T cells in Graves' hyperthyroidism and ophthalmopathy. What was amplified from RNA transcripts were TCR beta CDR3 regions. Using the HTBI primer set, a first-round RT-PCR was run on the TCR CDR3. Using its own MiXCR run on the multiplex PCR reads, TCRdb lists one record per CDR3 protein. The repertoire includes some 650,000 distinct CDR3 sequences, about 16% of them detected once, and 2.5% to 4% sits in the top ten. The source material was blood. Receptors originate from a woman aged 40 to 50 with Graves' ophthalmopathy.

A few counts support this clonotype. CDR3 sequence (DNA): TGTGCCAGCAGCACGAGGACAGATTCGAACACCGGGGAGCTGTTTTTT. Translating it yields CASSTRTDSNTGELFF. V gene TRBV5-4 combines with J gene TRBJ2-2, with D perhaps matching TRBD1 (6 bases). Trimming pared 4 bases from V and 0 bases from J, leaving 13 bases between. The CDR3 is made up of 16 amino acids. The germline V gene encodes CDR1 SGHNT and CDR2 YYREEE (reference sequence).

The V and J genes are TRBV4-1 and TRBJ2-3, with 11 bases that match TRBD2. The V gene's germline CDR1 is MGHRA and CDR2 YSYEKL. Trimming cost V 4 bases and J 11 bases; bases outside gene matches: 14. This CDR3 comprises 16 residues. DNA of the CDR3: TGCGCCAGCAGCCCCTCTAGTAGCGGGAGGGCCTTAGAGCAGTATTTT. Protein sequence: CASSPSSSGRALEQYF.

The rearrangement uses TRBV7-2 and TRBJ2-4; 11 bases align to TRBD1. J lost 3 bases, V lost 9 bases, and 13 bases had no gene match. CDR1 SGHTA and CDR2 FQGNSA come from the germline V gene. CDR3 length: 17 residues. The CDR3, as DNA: TGTGCCAGTAGTCACCCGGGACAGGGGGAGAGCAAAAACATTCAGTACTTC. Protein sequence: CASSHPGQGESKNIQYF.

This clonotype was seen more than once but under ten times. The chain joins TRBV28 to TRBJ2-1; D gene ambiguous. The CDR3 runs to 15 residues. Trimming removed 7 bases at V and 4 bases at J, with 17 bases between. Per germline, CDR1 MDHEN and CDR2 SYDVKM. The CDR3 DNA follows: TGTGCCAGCACTCCCTCGTCCGTAGGGTACAATGAGCAGTTCTTC. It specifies CASTPSSVGYNEQFF.